The clone carrying this T cell receptor (beta chain) was observed a few times. Its antigen is currently unknown. The CDR3 totals 14 residues. Unmatched junction bases numbered 5, after V lost 4 bases and J lost 6 bases. Germline CDR1 and CDR2: SGHTA and FQGNSA. This specimen comes from a study of T cells after yellow fever vaccination. Study-level background: Fractions of low cell number were prepared using SMART-Seq v4 Ultra Low Input. Study conclusions and caveats: The secondary response was weaker, and its peak arrived faster, on day 5 versus 15. Among primary-vaccination clones, most reappeared after the booster, at 96% for CD4 and 85% to 90% for CD8.

TCRdb called the 5' RACE reads again in MiXCR, with one record for every CDR3 protein. The top ten clones hold around 19% of a sample with about 350,000 distinct CDR3 sequences, 11% of them seen once. V gene TRBV7-2 combines with J gene TRBJ2-3; 9 bases are a match to TRBD1. The TCR was taken from a man aged 18 to 35 who received the YFV17D yellow fever vaccine. The material sequenced was PBMCs, taken on the day of the first yellow fever vaccination. The CDR3 DNA reads TGTGCCAGCAGCTCACAGGGGGCAGGGGATACGCAGTATTTT. Amino acid sequence: CASSSQGAGDTQYF.